Below are 23 T cell receptor beta chains sequenced from a single sample in a study of blood T cell repertoires in COVID-19. Using immunoSEQ multiplex PCR, the repertoire was profiled, and TCRdb retains in-frame clones only, with some absent. The data hold approximately 100,000 clones, with 88% observed a single time. Sequenced: peripheral blood. The receptors originated from a woman aged 60-75 years with acute or convalescent COVID-19.

V and J are TRBV19 and TRBJ1-2, with D uncertain. Between the trimmed V and J ends, which lost 1 base and 4 bases, there was a span of 10 bases. The CDR3 runs 14 residues. The germline V gene encodes CDR1 LNHDA and CDR2 SQIVND (reference sequence). CDR3 sequence (DNA): TGTGCCAGTAGTATAGCCCCCCGCAGCTATGGCTACACCTTC. The encoded protein is CASSIAPRSYGYTF.

The chain recombines TRBV29-1 with TRBJ2-5; 10 bases are a match to TRBD2. This CDR3 contains 14 residues. Germline CDR1 is SQVTM and CDR2 is ANQGSEA. V gave up 7 bases and J gave up 2 bases; unmatched junction bases: 7. The CDR3 here is CSATGTSAQETQYF. CDR3 in DNA: TGCAGCGCCACCGGGACTAGCGCACAAGAGACCCAGTACTTC.

This clone was counted a few times. At one end, the junction sequence differs from germline, possibly due to a read error. This chain joins TRBV4-1 and TRBJ1-1; no reliable D call. The CDR3 totals 12 residues. Per the germline V gene, CDR1 is MGHRA and CDR2 is YSYEKL. The CDR3 bases are TGCGCCAGCAGCCAAGATCGCCGGGTATTTTCCTTT. This encodes CASSQDRRVFSF.

The V gene is TRBV6-5, the J gene TRBJ1-4; D may be TRBD1 (5 bases). The CDR3 contains 13 residues. The germline gives CDR1 MNHEY, CDR2 SVGAGI. V shed 6 bases and J shed 6 bases, with 11 bases lying between them. CDR3 in amino acids: CASRRQGHEKLFF. In DNA, the CDR3 is TGTGCCAGCAGGAGGCAGGGCCATGAAAAACTGTTTTTT.

The V gene is TRBV2, the J gene TRBJ2-2; 10 bases match TRBD2. The junction had 5 bases not matched to a gene; V was cut back by 3 bases and J by 7 bases. Germline CDR1 reads SNHLY; CDR2 reads FYNNEI. The CDR3 has 15 residues. The CDR3 loop reads CASSESSGSGGELFF. In DNA form, the CDR3 reads TGTGCCAGCAGTGAGTCTAGCGGGAGCGGCGGGGAGCTGTTTTTT. Full variable domain (missing parts from reference TRBV2 and TRBJ2-2): EPEVTQTPSHQVTQMGQEVILRCVPISNHLYFYWYRQILGQKVEFLVSFYNNEISEKSEIFDDQFSVERPDGSNFTLKIRSTKLEDSAMYFCASSESSGSGGELFFGEGSRLTVL.

The chain employs TRBV19 and TRBJ2-1; no firm D call. The CDR3 runs to 13 residues. Trimming left V 3 bases short and J 9 bases short, with 12 bases between. Germline V gives CDR1 LNHDA, CDR2 SQIVND (reference sequence). The CDR3: CASSITSRVEQFF. The CDR3 DNA is TGTGCCAGTAGTATCACAAGCCGGGTTGAGCAGTTCTTC.

This clone showed up just once. The chain has TRBV15 and TRBJ1-4; D unresolved. V lost 0 bases and J lost 8, with 10 bases in between. The V gene's germline CDR1 is LNHNV and CDR2 YYDKDF (reference sequence). The CDR3 length is 14 residues. The CDR3 DNA reads as TGTGCCACCAGCAGAGATCTATCAAGCGAAAAACTGTTTTTT. Protein product: CATSRDLSSEKLFF.

The chain carries TRBV4-2 and TRBJ2-3, with 11 bases that match TRBD2. CDR1 LGHNA and CDR2 YNFKEQ come from the germline V gene. The junction had 4 bases not matched to a gene; V was cut back by 1 base and J by 4 bases. This CDR3 has 16 amino acids. This CDR3 is CASSQVTSGTADTQYF. As DNA, the CDR3 is TGTGCCAGCAGCCAAGTGACTAGCGGGACTGCAGATACGCAGTATTTT.

The chain links TRBV5-4 to TRBJ2-3; 8 nucleotides align to TRBD2. The germline V gene encodes CDR1 SGHNT and CDR2 YYREEE (reference sequence). The ends lost 4 bases at V and 0 bases at J; junction bases unmatched: 13. The CDR3 covers 18 residues. CDR3 bases: TGTGCCAGCAGCGGGCATGGCTCGGGAGGGGGTAGCACAGATACGCAGTATTTT. Residues: CASSGHGSGGGSTDTQYF.

This sequence joins TRBV5-1 and TRBJ1-6, with 8 bases aligning to TRBD1. This CDR3 region has 14 residues. Germline CDR1 reads SGHRS; CDR2 reads YFSETQ. Unmatched junction bases numbered 5, after V lost 5 bases and J lost 7 bases. The CDR3 spells CASRWGQENSPLHF. The CDR3 coding sequence is TGCGCCAGCAGGTGGGGACAGGAGAATTCACCCCTCCACTTT.

This chain uses TRBV29-1 with TRBJ1-3; D is uncertain. V was shortened by 7 bases and J by 2 bases, with 18 bases between the two germline ends. Germline V gene sequence: CDR1 SQVTM, CDR2 ANQGSEA. The CDR3 spans 15 residues. The CDR3 DNA sequence: TGCAGCGCTTCCGTCACGGGGAAGACTGGAAACACCATATATTTT. Translated: CSASVTGKTGNTIYF.

The chain employs TRBV2 and TRBJ1-3, with D possibly TRBD1 on 5 matching bases. The CDR3 sequence is 11 residues long. The ends were cut back, 6 bases at V and 9 bases at J, with 9 bases in the middle. CDR1 is SNHLY and CDR2 is FYNNEI in the germline V gene. The CDR3 DNA reads as TGTGCCAGCAGGCTAGGGGTCACCATATATTTT. Its translation is CASRLGVTIYF. The full variable domain, in which reference TRBV2 and TRBJ1-3 provide the parts outside the CDR3, is EPEVTQTPSHQVTQMGQEVILRCVPISNHLYFYWYRQILGQKVEFLVSFYNNEISEKSEIFDDQFSVERPDGSNFTLKIRSTKLEDSAMYFCASRLGVTIYFGEGSWLTVV.

V and J are TRBV28 and TRBJ1-1, with 7 bases identical to TRBD1. Germline V gene data show CDR1 as MDHEN and CDR2 as SYDVKM. The J segment lost 10 bases and the V segment lost 5 bases, leaving 10 bases of the junction unmatched. CDR3 length equals 13 residues. The CDR3 DNA reads TGTGCCAGCAGTCAGGGGACAGCAAGAGGAGCTTTCTTT. Translating gives CASSQGTARGAFF.

This chain uses TRBV27 with TRBJ1-1, with D possibly matching TRBD1 (6 bases). V gave up 2 bases and J gave up 3 bases, with 10 bases separating them. Germline V gene data show CDR1 as MNHEY and CDR2 as SMNVEV (reference sequence). The CDR3 is 14 residues long. CDR3 amino acids: CASSLGGAYTEAFF. Here the CDR3 DNA reads TGTGCCAGCAGTTTAGGGGGGGCGTACACTGAAGCTTTCTTT.

V is TRBV1 and J is TRBJ2-7; the D call of TRBD2 is as the table states it, not checked on the DNA. TRBV1 is a documented pseudogene. The CDR3 contains 14 residues. The CDR3 here is CTSFHGTSVYEQYF. The CDR3 DNA follows: TGCACCAGTTTCCACGGGACTAGCGTGTACGAGCAGTACTTC.

V usage is TRBV5-1 and J usage is TRBJ2-2; perhaps TRBD2 as D (5 bases). This CDR3 is 13 amino acids long. CDR1 is SGHRS and CDR2 is YFSETQ in the germline V gene. V dropped 2 bases and J dropped 6 bases, with 8 bases sitting between them. CDR3 in DNA: TGCGCCAGCAGCTTAAGGGAGTCCGGGGAGCTGTTTTTT. It specifies CASSLRESGELFF.

The V and J genes are TRBV6-5 and TRBJ2-1; D gene unclear. V lost 6 bases to trimming and J lost 8 bases, with 20 bases between them. Germline assignment: CDR1 MNHEY and CDR2 SVGAGI. The CDR3 has 15 residues. CDR3 in amino acids: CASRSRGLAQYEQFF. The CDR3 coding sequence is TGTGCCAGCAGATCAAGAGGTTTAGCACAATATGAGCAGTTCTTC.

This chain joins TRBV5-5 and TRBJ1-2; possible D gene TRBD1, 5 bases. Looked up from germline, CDR1 is SGHKS and CDR2 is YYEKEE (reference sequence). V lost 0 bases, J lost 6 bases, and 12 bases lay in between. The CDR3 consists of 14 residues. Written as DNA, the CDR3 is TGTGCCAGCAGCTTGGTTCCCAGGGCCGATGGCTACACCTTC. Residues: CASSLVPRADGYTF.

V is TRBV7-2 and J is TRBJ1-2; perhaps TRBD1 as D (5 bases). This CDR3 is built from 14 residues. V was trimmed by 7 bases and J by 4 bases, leaving 16 bases between them. Germline V gives CDR1 SGHTA, CDR2 FQGNSA. The CDR3 loop reads CASTSKTVIYGYTF. CDR3 coding DNA: TGTGCCAGCACCTCAAAGACAGTAATCTATGGCTACACCTTC.

This chain joins TRBV11-2 and TRBJ2-1, with TRBD1 identical over 8 bases. V was clipped by 5 bases and J by 9 bases; unmatched bases: 6. The length of the CDR3 is 13 residues. CDR1 is SGHAT and CDR2 is FQNNGV in the germline V gene. In DNA, the CDR3 is TGTGCCAGCAGCCAGGGGGCGGGGACTGAGCAGTTCTTC. This translates into CASSQGAGTEQFF.

CDR3 sequence reads: CASSSLAGKQFF. The CDR3 DNA reads TGTGCCAGCAGCTCCCTAGCGGGGAAGCAGTTCTTC. The chain recombines TRBV11-2 with TRBJ2-1; TRBD2 aligns across 9 bases. Germline V lookup: CDR1 SGHAT, CDR2 FQNNGV. With 4 bases clipped from V and 11 bases from J, the junction kept 3 bases outside the gene matches. This CDR3 region has 12 residues.

J is TRBJ2-1 and V is TRBV7-6; no definite D call. V was pared by 6 bases and J by 6 bases, with 12 bases between. Germline CDR1 and CDR2: SGHVS and FNYEAQ. The CDR3 is made up of 13 amino acids. CDR3 loop: CASRNIGANEQFF. CDR3 sequence (DNA): TGTGCCAGCAGGAATATAGGAGCCAATGAGCAGTTCTTC.

With respect to this clone: One end of the junction is discordant with germline, which a read error may explain. This chain joins TRBV7-7 and TRBJ2-3, with TRBD2 identical over 16 bases. From germline, CDR1 is SSHAT and CDR2 FNYEAQ (reference sequence). CDR3 length: 16 amino acids. The CDR3 bases are TGTGCTAGCAGCCGGGGACTAGCGGGAGGGGGAGATACGCAGTATTTT. As protein: CASSRGLAGGGDTQYF.